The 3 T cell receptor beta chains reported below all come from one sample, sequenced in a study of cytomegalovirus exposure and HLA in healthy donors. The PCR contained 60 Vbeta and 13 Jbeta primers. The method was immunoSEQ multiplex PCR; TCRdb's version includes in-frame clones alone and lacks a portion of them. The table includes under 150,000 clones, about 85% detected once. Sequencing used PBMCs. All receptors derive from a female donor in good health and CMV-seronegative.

This chain's CDR3 is CASSIRVASGSSYEQYF. Here the CDR3 DNA reads TGTGCCAGCAGCATTAGAGTGGCTAGCGGTTCCTCCTACGAGCAGTACTTC. This chain links TRBV7-2 with TRBJ2-7; 7 bases are shared with TRBD2. Germline lookup yields CDR1 SGHTA and CDR2 FQGNSA. V dropped 5 bases and J dropped 0; count of bases not matched to a gene: 13. The CDR3 is 17 residues long.

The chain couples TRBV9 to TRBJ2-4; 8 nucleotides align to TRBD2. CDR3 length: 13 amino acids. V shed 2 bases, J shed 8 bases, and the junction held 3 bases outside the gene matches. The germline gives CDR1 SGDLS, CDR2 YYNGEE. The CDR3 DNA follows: TGTGCCAGCAGCGTCGACGGGAGGGACATTCAGTACTTC. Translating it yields CASSVDGRDIQYF.

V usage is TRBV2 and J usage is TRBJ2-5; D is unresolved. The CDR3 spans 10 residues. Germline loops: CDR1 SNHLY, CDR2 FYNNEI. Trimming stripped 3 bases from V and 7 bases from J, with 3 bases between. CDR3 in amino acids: CASSDGTQYF. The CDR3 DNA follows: TGTGCCAGCAGTGACGGGACCCAGTACTTC.